This T cell receptor (beta chain) originates from a study of T cells in Graves' hyperthyroidism and ophthalmopathy. This clonotype was observed many times. Deletions cut 0 bases from V and 0 bases from J, with 9 bases between. CDR3 length equals 17 residues. Germline CDR1 reads SEHNR; CDR2 reads FQNEAQ (reference sequence). Patients were excluded because of uncontrolled infection, other autoimmune disease, pregnancy or lactation. TCR beta CDR3 regions were amplified from RNA transcripts. TCR CDR3 regions were first amplified by RT-PCR with HTBI primers. MiXCR was run by TCRdb on the multiplex PCR reads, yielding one entry per CDR3 protein. The sample holds more than 150,000 distinct CDR3 sequences; about 18% are singletons and the top ten take about 29%.

The sample taken for sequencing was blood. The sequence derives from a woman between 45 and 65 years old with Graves' hyperthyroidism. This chain connects TRBV7-9 to TRBJ1-6; D gene ambiguous. CDR3 amino acids: CASSLAAPRSYNSPLHF. CDR3 nucleotides: TGTGCCAGCAGCTTAGCAGCACCTCGCTCCTATAATTCACCCCTCCACTTT.